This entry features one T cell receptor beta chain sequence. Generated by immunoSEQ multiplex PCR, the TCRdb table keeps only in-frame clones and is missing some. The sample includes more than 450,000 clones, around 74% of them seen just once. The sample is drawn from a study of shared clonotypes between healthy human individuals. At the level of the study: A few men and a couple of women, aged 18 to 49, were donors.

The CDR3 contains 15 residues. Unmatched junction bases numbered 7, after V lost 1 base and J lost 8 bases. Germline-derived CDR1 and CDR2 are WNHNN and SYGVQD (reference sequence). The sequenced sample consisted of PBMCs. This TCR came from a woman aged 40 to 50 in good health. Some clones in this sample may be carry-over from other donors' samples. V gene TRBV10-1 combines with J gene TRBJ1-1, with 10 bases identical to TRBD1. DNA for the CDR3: TGCGCCAGCAGTGAGTTGAGGACAGGGGGGTTCGAAGCTTTCTTT. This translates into CASSELRTGGFEAFF.